This T cell receptor (beta chain) was sequenced for a study of shared clonotypes between healthy human individuals. TCRdb keeps only in-frame clones here, not all; method: immunoSEQ multiplex PCR. The sample has under 1,100,000 clones, around 78% seen once; the top ten hold roughly 0.65%. CDR1 and CDR2 from the germline V gene are LNHDA and SQIVND (reference sequence). The CDR3 covers 16 residues. J gave up 0 bases and V 5 bases, and 9 bases lay outside the gene matches. This clone has more than one count but fewer than ten. The chain employs TRBV19 and TRBJ2-7, with 8 bases aligning to TRBD1. The sequence was obtained from a young man in good health. Some clones in this sample may be carry-over from other donors' samples. The sample was memory CD4+ T cells from PBMCs. Described subset: CD45RA-negative fraction. CDR3 bases: TGTGCCAGTAGTGCGAGGGACAGGACGAGCTCCTACGAGCAGTACTTC. This gives the protein CASSARDRTSSYEQYF.